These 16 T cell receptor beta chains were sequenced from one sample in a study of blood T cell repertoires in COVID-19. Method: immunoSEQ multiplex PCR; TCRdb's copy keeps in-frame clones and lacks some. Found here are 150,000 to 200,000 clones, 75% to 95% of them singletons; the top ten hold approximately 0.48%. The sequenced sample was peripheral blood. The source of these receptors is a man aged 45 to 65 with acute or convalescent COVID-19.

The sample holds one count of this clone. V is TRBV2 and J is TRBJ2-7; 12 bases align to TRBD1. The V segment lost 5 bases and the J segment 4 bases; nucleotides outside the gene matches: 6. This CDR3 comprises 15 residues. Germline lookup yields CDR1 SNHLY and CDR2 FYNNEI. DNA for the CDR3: TGTGCCAGCAGTAGGGGACAGGGGGCTCGGTACGAGCAGTACGTC. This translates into CASSRGQGARYEQYV.

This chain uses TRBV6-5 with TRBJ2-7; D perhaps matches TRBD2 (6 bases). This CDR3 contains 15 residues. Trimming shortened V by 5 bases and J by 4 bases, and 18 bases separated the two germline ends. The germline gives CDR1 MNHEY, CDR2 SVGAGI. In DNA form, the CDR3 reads TGTGCCAGCAGTCTCCGAGCGGGTGAGATATACGAGCAGTACTTC. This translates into CASSLRAGEIYEQYF.

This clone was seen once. The CDR3 nucleotides read TGTGCCAGCAGCGGCGGACAGATCAACTATGGCTACACCTTC. Its protein is CASSGGQINYGYTF. The chain has TRBV9 and TRBJ1-2, with a weak D call TRBD1 (6 bases). V was pared by 3 bases and J by 2 bases, with 11 bases between. Germline CDR1 reads SGDLS; CDR2 reads YYNGEE. This CDR3 comprises 14 residues.

CDR3 in DNA: TGCAGCGCCTCCGGGACTAGCCCCGATACGCAGTATTTT. Translation: CSASGTSPDTQYF. This chain connects TRBV29-1 to TRBJ2-3; 9 bases agree with TRBD2. The CDR3 is 13 residues long. With V trimmed by 7 bases and J by 6 bases, 8 bases remained unmatched. Germline CDR1 is SQVTM and CDR2 is ANQGSEA.

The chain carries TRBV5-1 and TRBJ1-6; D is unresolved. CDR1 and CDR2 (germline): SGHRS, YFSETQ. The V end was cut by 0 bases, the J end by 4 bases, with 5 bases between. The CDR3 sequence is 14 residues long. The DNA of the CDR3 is TGCGCCAGCAGCTTGGATGAGTATAATTCACCCCTCCACTTT. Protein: CASSLDEYNSPLHF.

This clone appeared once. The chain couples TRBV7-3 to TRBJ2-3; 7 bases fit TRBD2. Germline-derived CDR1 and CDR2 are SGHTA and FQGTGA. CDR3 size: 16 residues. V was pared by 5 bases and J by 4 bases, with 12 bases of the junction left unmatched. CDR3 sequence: CASSTASGWGADTQYF. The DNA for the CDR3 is TGTGCCAGCAGCACCGCTAGCGGCTGGGGGGCAGATACGCAGTATTTT.

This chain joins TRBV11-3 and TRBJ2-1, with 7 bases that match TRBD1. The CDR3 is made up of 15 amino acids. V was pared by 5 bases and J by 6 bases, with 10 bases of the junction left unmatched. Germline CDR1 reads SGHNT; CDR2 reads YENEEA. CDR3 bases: TGTGCCAGCAGCGCCCGGACAGGAAGGGGCAATGAGCAGTTCTTC. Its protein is CASSARTGRGNEQFF.

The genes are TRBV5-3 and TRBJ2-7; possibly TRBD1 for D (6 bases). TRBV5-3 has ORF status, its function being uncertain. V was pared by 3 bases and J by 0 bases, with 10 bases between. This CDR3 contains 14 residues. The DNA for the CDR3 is TGTGCCAGAAGCTCGCAGGGGTACTCCTACGAGCAGTACTTC. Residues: CARSSQGYSYEQYF.

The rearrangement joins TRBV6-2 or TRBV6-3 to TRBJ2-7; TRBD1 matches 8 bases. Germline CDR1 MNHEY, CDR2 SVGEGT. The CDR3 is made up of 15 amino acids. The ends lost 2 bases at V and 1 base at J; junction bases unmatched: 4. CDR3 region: CASSYNQGASYEQYV. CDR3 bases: TGTGCCAGCAGTTACAACCAGGGGGCTTCCTACGAGCAGTACGTC.

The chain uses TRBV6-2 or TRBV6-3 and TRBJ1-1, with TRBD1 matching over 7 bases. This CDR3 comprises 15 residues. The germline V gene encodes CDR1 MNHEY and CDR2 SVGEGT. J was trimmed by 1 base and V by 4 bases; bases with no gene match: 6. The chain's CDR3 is CASSWKGARNTEAFF. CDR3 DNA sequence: TGTGCCAGCAGTTGGAAGGGGGCGAGGAACACTGAAGCTTTCTTT.

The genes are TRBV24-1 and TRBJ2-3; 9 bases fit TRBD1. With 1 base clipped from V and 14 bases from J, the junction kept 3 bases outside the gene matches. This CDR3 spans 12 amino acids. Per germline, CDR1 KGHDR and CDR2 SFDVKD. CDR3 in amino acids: CATSDLGTGWYF. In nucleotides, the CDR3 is TGTGCCACCAGTGATTTAGGGACAGGGTGGTATTTT.

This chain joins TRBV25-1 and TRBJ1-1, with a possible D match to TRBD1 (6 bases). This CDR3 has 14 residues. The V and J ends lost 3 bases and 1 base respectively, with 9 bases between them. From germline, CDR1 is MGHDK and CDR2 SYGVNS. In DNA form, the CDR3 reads TGTGCCAGCAGTGACAGGGGTGCGAACACTGAAGCTTTCTTT. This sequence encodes CASSDRGANTEAFF.

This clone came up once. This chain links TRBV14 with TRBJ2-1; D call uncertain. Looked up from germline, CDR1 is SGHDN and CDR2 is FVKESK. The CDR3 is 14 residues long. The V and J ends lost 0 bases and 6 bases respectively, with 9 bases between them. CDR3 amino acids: CASSQEGSLNEQFF. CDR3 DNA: TGTGCCAGCAGCCAAGAGGGCAGTCTCAATGAGCAGTTCTTC. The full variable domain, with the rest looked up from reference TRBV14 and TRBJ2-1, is EAGVTQFPSHSVIEKGQTVTLRCDPISGHDNLYWYRRVMGKEIKFLLHFVKESKQDESGMPNNRFLAERTGGTYSTLKVQPAELEDSGVYFCASSQEGSLNEQFFGPGTRLTVL.

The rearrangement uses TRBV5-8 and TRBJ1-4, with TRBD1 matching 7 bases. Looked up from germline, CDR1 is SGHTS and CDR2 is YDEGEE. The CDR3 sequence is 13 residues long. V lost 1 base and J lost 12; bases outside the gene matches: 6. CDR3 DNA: TGTGCCAGCAGCTTGTCGTTGGGGACAGAACTGTTTTTT. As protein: CASSLSLGTELFF.

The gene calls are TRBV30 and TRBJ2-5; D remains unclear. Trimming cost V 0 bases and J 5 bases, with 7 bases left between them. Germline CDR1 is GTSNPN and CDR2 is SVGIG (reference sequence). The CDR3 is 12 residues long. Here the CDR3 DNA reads TGTGCCTGGAGTGTAACCGGGGAGACCCAGTACTTC. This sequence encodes CAWSVTGETQYF.

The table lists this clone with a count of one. The CDR3 protein is CASSDRGETQYF. The CDR3 coding sequence is TGTGCCAGCAGTGATCGGGGGGAGACCCAGTACTTC. J is TRBJ2-5 and V is TRBV25-1, with D possibly being TRBD2 (6 bases). V was clipped by 3 bases and J by 5 bases, with 7 bases between them. The V gene's germline CDR1 is MGHDK and CDR2 SYGVNS. The CDR3 contains 12 residues.